Each of the 14 T cell receptor beta chains below was sequenced from the same sample in a study of blood T cell repertoires in COVID-19. The protocol was immunoSEQ multiplex PCR, while the TCRdb copy is restricted to in-frame clones and leaves out a portion. The data hold some 290,000 clones, with nearly 90% observed a single time. Sequencing was done on a sample of peripheral blood. The source of these receptors is a woman younger than 45 with COVID-19, enrolled during active disease.

The chain employs TRBV2 and TRBJ1-1; unclear D gene. In germline, CDR1 is SNHLY, CDR2 FYNNEI. Trimming took off 7 bases at V and 1 base at J, with 4 bases between the two ends. This CDR3 region has 11 residues. The CDR3 DNA follows: TGTGCCAGCATCGGGAACACTGAAGCTTTCTTT. As protein: CASIGNTEAFF.

This clone was observed many times. The chain couples TRBV7-8 to TRBJ1-1; TRBD1 is a possible D gene (6 bases). Germline assignment: CDR1 SGHVS and CDR2 FQNEAQ. Trimming stripped 5 bases from V and 1 base from J, with 17 bases between. CDR3 size: 16 residues. DNA of the CDR3: TGTGCCAGCAGCCCGGACAGCCGAATCGGGAACACTGAAGCTTTCTTT. Translating it yields CASSPDSRIGNTEAFF.

The V call is TRBV28, the J call TRBJ2-1; possible D gene TRBD2, 6 bases. V lost 2 bases and J 1 base, leaving 18 bases between the germline ends. Looked up from germline, CDR1 is MDHEN and CDR2 is SYDVKM. The CDR3 length is 18 residues. The CDR3 reads CASSLRRERRGSYNEQFF. DNA of the CDR3: TGTGCCAGCAGTTTAAGGCGCGAACGTCGGGGGTCCTACAATGAGCAGTTCTTC.

The chain carries TRBV20-1 and TRBJ2-1; 8 bases line up with TRBD2. The CDR3 is made up of 14 amino acids. With 3 bases clipped from V and 6 bases from J, the junction kept 7 bases outside the gene matches. Germline V lookup: CDR1 DFQATT, CDR2 SNEGSKA (reference sequence). CDR3 residues: CSASPRGGRNEQFF. The DNA of the CDR3 is TGCAGTGCTAGTCCCCGGGGGGGCCGCAATGAGCAGTTCTTC.

This sequence joins TRBV5-4 and TRBJ2-1, with TRBD2 as a possible D gene (5 bases). Germline CDR1 reads SGHNT; CDR2 reads YYREEE (reference sequence). V gave up 3 bases and J gave up 2 bases, with 15 bases separating them. The CDR3 has 16 residues. The CDR3 here is CASSWTYPPTYNEQFF. As DNA, the CDR3 is TGTGCCAGCAGCTGGACTTACCCTCCCACCTACAATGAGCAGTTCTTC.

The rearrangement joins TRBV18 to TRBJ1-2, with TRBD1 matching 10 bases. This CDR3 contains 14 residues. The V gene end was trimmed by 3 bases and the J gene end by 4 bases; junction bases not matched to a gene: 2. CDR1 and CDR2 from the germline V gene are KGHSH and LQKENI. The CDR3 is CASSPGQGPYGYTF. CDR3 DNA sequence: TGTGCCAGCTCACCGGGACAGGGGCCCTATGGCTACACCTTC.

This chain uses TRBV28 with TRBJ1-2; D is uncertain. Trimming removed 1 base at V and 7 bases at J, with 10 bases between. The CDR3 has 13 amino acids. Germline V gene data show CDR1 as MDHEN and CDR2 as SYDVKM. CDR3: CASSLLRISGYTF. Here the CDR3 DNA reads TGTGCCAGCAGTTTATTACGAATCAGTGGCTACACCTTC.

The chain links TRBV19 to TRBJ2-7; 8 nucleotides match TRBD1. V gave up 0 bases and J gave up 2 bases; unmatched junction bases: 3. From germline, CDR1 is LNHDA and CDR2 SQIVND (reference sequence). CDR3 length: 15 amino acids. DNA for the CDR3: TGTGCCAGTAGTATAGAAGGGACAGGTACCTACGAGCAGTACTTC. Protein sequence: CASSIEGTGTYEQYF.

The chain couples TRBV2 to TRBJ1-3; TRBD1 matches at 8 bases. V shed 0 bases and J 2 bases; nucleotides not matched to a gene: 6. There are 17 residues in the CDR3. Germline CDR1 is SNHLY and CDR2 is FYNNEI. CDR3 in DNA: TGTGCCAGCAGTGAAGCGGTCGCAGGGGGCGCTGGAAACACCATATATTTT. This codes for CASSEAVAGGAGNTIYF. The whole variable domain, filled in from reference TRBV2 and TRBJ1-3, reads EPEVTQTPSHQVTQMGQEVILRCVPISNHLYFYWYRQILGQKVEFLVSFYNNEISEKSEIFDDQFSVERPDGSNFTLKIRSTKLEDSAMYFCASSEAVAGGAGNTIYFGEGSWLTVV.

The gene calls are TRBV9 and TRBJ2-7; 7 positions agree with TRBD2. This CDR3 has 16 amino acids. Per the germline V gene, CDR1 is SGDLS and CDR2 is YYNGEE. V shed 0 bases and J 0 bases; nucleotides not matched to a gene: 6. The CDR3 nucleotides are TGTGCCAGCAGCGTAGGGCTCGGGAGGAGCTCCTACGAGCAGTACTTC. Translating it yields CASSVGLGRSSYEQYF.

V is TRBV5-8 and J is TRBJ1-6; D is undetermined. The CDR3 is made up of 15 amino acids. Per the germline V gene, CDR1 is SGHTS and CDR2 is YDEGEE. Trimming took 7 bases from V and 0 from J, leaving 11 bases between them. The CDR3 spells CASQDRVSYNSPLHF. The CDR3 DNA follows: TGTGCCAGCCAAGACCGGGTCTCCTATAATTCACCCCTCCACTTT.

The rearrangement joins TRBV7-2 to TRBJ2-7, with D perhaps TRBD1 (6 bases). The CDR3 spans 14 residues. Germline V gene sequence: CDR1 SGHTA, CDR2 FQGNSA. V was pared by 0 bases and J by 4 bases, with 10 bases between. The DNA for the CDR3 is TGTGCCAGCAGCTTAGCAGGGGGACGGTACGAGCAGTACTTC. This gives the protein CASSLAGGRYEQYF.

The chain recombines TRBV28 with TRBJ2-5, with 10 bases identical to TRBD2. CDR1 is MDHEN, CDR2 SYDVKM, per germline. This CDR3 has 16 amino acids. V was pared by 6 bases and J by 1 base, with 8 bases of the junction left unmatched. The CDR3 is CASRGGSGGSQETQYF. For the CDR3, the DNA is TGTGCCAGCAGGGGAGGTAGCGGGGGGAGCCAAGAGACCCAGTACTTC.

The sample holds one count of this clone. This chain's CDR3 is CASSYRTAGTGELFF. The CDR3 DNA sequence: TGTGCCAGCAGCTATAGGACTGCCGGCACCGGGGAGCTGTTTTTT. V gene TRBV5-4 combines with J gene TRBJ2-2; TRBD2 is a possible D gene (5 bases). From germline, CDR1 is SGHNT and CDR2 YYREEE (reference sequence). There are 15 residues in the CDR3. V was shortened by 3 bases and J by 4 bases, with 13 bases between the two germline ends. Full variable domain (remainder filled in from reference TRBV5-4 and TRBJ2-2): ETGVTQSPTHLIKTRGQQVTLRCSSQSGHNTVSWYQQALGQGPQFIFQYYREEENGRGNFPPRFSGLQFPNYSSELNVNALELDDSALYLCASSYRTAGTGELFFGEGSRLTVL.